A single sample is the source of the 5 T cell receptor beta chains below, sequenced in a study of OX40 agonist ivuxolimab in advanced cancers. Some clones are missing from TCRdb's copy, which holds only in-frame ones; the method was immunoSEQ multiplex PCR. There are under 30,000 clones in the sample; approximately 85% occur only once, and around 16% lies in the top ten. The source material was CD4+ or CD8+ T cells sorted from blood, sampled in a trial of the OX40 agonist ivuxolimab. All receptors come from an adult with an advanced solid tumor such as melanoma, head and neck, liver or kidney cancer.

This clone was detected only once. The chain couples TRBV7-2 to TRBJ2-3, with TRBD2 matching over 16 bases. Germline V CDR1 and CDR2: SGHTA, FQGNSA. With V trimmed by 3 bases and J by 5 bases, 8 bases remained unmatched. There are 18 residues in the CDR3. The CDR3 reads CASSLGLAGGPRGDTQYF. The CDR3 nucleotides are TGTGCCAGCAGCTTGGGACTAGCGGGAGGGCCCAGGGGAGATACGCAGTATTTT. Full variable domain (missing parts from reference TRBV7-2 and TRBJ2-3): GAGVSQSPSNKVTEKGKDVELRCDPISGHTALYWYRQSLGQGLEFLIYFQGNSAPDKSGLPSDRFSAERTGGSVSTLTIQRTQQEDSAVYLCASSLGLAGGPRGDTQYFGPGTRLTVL.

The chain employs TRBV7-9 and TRBJ1-1; D unresolved. Germline V gives CDR1 SEHNR, CDR2 FQNEAQ (reference sequence). The CDR3 covers 12 residues. Trimming stripped 3 bases from V and 5 bases from J, with 7 bases between. The CDR3 sequence: CASSLGRTEAFF. For the CDR3, the DNA is TGTGCCAGCAGCTTGGGTAGGACTGAAGCTTTCTTT.

The sample holds one count of this clone. The chain uses TRBV10-1 and TRBJ2-5, with D unclear. CDR1 and CDR2 (germline): WNHNN, SYGVQD (reference sequence). This CDR3 has 13 amino acids. Trimming removed 6 bases from V and 5 bases from J, with 13 bases in between. The CDR3: CASSGPGGETQYF. The CDR3 nucleotides are TGCGCCAGCAGCGGCCCCGGCGGCGAGACCCAGTACTTC.

V gene TRBV7-3 combines with J gene TRBJ2-3, with 13 positions matching TRBD2. The CDR3 spans 17 residues. Germline assignment: CDR1 SGHTA and CDR2 FQGTGA. The V and J ends lost 5 bases and 4 bases, in that order; junction bases with no gene match: 9. The chain's CDR3 is CASSHPGTSGVPDTQYF. The DNA of the CDR3 is TGTGCCAGCAGCCACCCCGGGACTAGCGGGGTTCCAGATACGCAGTATTTT.

This clone occurred a few times. The chain links TRBV7-8 to TRBJ2-5; TRBD2 aligns across 14 bases. Germline loops: CDR1 SGHVS, CDR2 FQNEAQ. The trim removed 5 bases at V and 5 bases at J, leaving 10 bases unmatched. CDR3 length equals 17 residues. CDR3 sequence (DNA): TGTGCCAGCAGCGCACCGGGACTAGCGGGAGTGAGGGAGACCCAGTACTTC. Encoded protein: CASSAPGLAGVRETQYF.